The clone carrying this TCR beta chain appeared a single time. Its antigen remains unidentified. Sequencing used immunoSEQ multiplex PCR; TCRdb keeps in-frame clones, though not all of them. The top ten clones hold over 1.5% of a sample with roughly 140,000 clones, roughly 92% of them seen once. This entry is derived from a study of T cell responses to AZD1222 COVID-19 vaccine. Study overall: Second doses were pooled across both intervals (about 4 or about 12 weeks).

The V and J ends lost 0 bases and 0 bases respectively, with 4 bases between them. CDR1 is SGDLS and CDR2 is YYNGEE in the germline V gene. This CDR3 has 14 amino acids. Findings and caveats of the study: Spike-wide coverage was observed for vaccine-associated CD4 TCRs, with dominant responses at 160-218 and 743-854. Donors skewed white British and female; clonal diversity was possibly underestimated.

The TCR originated in an adult in good health. The specimen was peripheral blood, collected on day 0 of AZD1222 vaccination. J is TRBJ2-4 and V is TRBV9; no firm D call. As DNA, the CDR3 is TGTGCCAGCAGCGTAGATTTAGCCAAAAACATTCAGTACTTC. Translating gives CASSVDLAKNIQYF. The full variable domain, rest sourced from reference TRBV9 and TRBJ2-4, is DSGVTQTPKHLITATGQRVTLRCSPRSGDLSVYWYQQSLDQGLQFLIQYYNGEERAKGNILERFSAQQFPDLHSELNLSSLELGDSALYFCASSVDLAKNIQYFGAGTRLSVL.